This T cell receptor (beta chain) is from a study of T-cell memory formation after mild COVID-19. The wider study: In these data, TCR clusters were largely donor specific. Broader study findings: There was a balanced CD4/CD8 profile in clones contracting day 15 to 85, and later expanders leaned CD4+. The study found contracting CD4+ clones mainly in CM and EM and contracting CD8+ clones in EMRA. Pre-infection memory harbored some responding clones, suggesting cross-reactive memory joined.

Germline V gene sequence: CDR1 SGDLS, CDR2 YYNGEE. CDR3 length equals 15 residues. Trimming removed 4 bases at V and 1 base at J, with 13 bases between. Of note for this clonotype: Its cognate antigen is unknown.

TCRdb ran MiXCR on the 5' RACE reads and lists one entry per CDR3 protein. The table has some 490,000 distinct CDR3 sequences, about 20% seen once; the top ten hold 9% to 15%. The chain couples TRBV9 to TRBJ2-3; either TRBD1 or TRBD2 may fit D (5 bases each). Sequenced material: PBMCs or a T cell subset sorted from them (not recorded which). This sequence originates from an adult woman who had mild COVID-19 (a few samples of this study predate the infection). Cell type and time point are not known. In DNA form, the CDR3 reads TGTGCCAGCAGCACCGACGAGGGGCGCACAGATACGCAGTATTTT. Amino acid sequence: CASSTDEGRTDTQYF.